This T cell receptor (beta chain) was retrieved from a study of shared T cell receptors in the human thymus. V lost 4 bases and J lost 6; bases outside the gene matches: 9. Per germline, CDR1 MNHNS and CDR2 SASEGT. The CDR3 spans 16 residues. The assay was immunoSEQ multiplex PCR, and TCRdb's table has in-frame clones only and misses some. This table has under 850,000 clones, more than 75% appearing once. A further study also used this sample, focusing on human thymus T cells. According to that study: Those donating were healthy Finnish infants in corrective surgery for congenital heart defects. As related research reported, thymic repertoires overlapped highly among unrelated individuals.

The sequence was collected from a boy under two years old with a congenital heart defect. This chain links TRBV6-1 with TRBJ1-5, with TRBD1 matching over 10 bases. Sample: thymocytes. CDR3: CASSGGGQGGSQPQHF. CDR3 DNA: TGTGCCAGCAGTGGGGGTGGACAGGGGGGAAGTCAGCCCCAGCATTTT.